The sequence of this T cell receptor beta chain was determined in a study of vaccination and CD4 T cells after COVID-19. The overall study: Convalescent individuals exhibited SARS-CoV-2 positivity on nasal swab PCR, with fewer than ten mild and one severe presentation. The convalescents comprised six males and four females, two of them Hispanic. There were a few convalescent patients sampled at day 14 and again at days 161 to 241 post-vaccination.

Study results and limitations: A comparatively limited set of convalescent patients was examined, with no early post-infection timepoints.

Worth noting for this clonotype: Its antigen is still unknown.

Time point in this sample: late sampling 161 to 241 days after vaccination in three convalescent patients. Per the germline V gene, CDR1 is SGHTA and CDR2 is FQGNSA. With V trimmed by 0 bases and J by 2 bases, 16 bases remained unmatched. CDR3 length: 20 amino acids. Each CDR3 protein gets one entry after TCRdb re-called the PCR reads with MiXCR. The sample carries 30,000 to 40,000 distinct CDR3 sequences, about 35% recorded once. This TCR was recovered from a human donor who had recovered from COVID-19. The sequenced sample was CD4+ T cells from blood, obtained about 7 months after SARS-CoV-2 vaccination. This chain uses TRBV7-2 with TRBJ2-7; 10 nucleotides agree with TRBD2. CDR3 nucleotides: TGTGCCAGCAGCTTAGCGGGTAGCGGGAGGAAAAGGGGGATGGCCTACGAGCAGTACTTC. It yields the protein CASSLAGSGRKRGMAYEQYF. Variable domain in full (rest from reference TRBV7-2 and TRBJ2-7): GAGVSQSPSNKVTEKGKDVELRCDPISGHTALYWYRQSLGQGLEFLIYFQGNSAPDKSGLPSDRFSAERTGGSVSTLTIQRTQQEDSAVYLCASSLAGSGRKRGMAYEQYFGPGTRLTVT.